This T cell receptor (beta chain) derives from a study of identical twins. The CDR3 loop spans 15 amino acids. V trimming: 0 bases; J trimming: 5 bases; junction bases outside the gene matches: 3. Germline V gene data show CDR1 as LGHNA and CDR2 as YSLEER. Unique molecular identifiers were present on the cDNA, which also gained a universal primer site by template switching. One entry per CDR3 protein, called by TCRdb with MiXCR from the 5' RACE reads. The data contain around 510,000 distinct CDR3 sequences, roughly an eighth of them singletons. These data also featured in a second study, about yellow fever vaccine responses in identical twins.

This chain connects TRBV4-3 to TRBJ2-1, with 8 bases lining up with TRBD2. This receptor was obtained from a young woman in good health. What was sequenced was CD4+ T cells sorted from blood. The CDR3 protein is CASSQDRGGHNEQFF. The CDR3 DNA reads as TGCGCCAGCAGCCAAGATCGGGGGGGTCACAATGAGCAGTTCTTC.